Listed here is a single T cell receptor (beta chain). The antigen remains unidentified. The data stem from a study of beta chain features in type 1 diabetes. This CDR3 spans 15 amino acids. Germline assignment: CDR1 MDHEN and CDR2 SYDVKM. V shed 5 bases and J 2 bases; nucleotides not matched to a gene: 7. Points from the study as a whole: In all four CD4+ subsets, TCRB CDR3 length was significantly, moderately reduced in type 1 diabetes.

Expressed TCRB transcripts were sequenced after all isolated RNA was converted to cDNA. Several million reads was the average for naive, central memory and regulatory T cell samples. This table comes from immunoSEQ multiplex PCR, and its TCRdb copy is limited to in-frame clones, with some not included. This repertoire shows about 260,000 clones, roughly 20% found once; its top ten account for less than 0.035%. Using CD45RO/CCR7/CD25/CD127/CD95/CD27, CD4+ naive, central memory, regulatory and stem cell-like memory cells were sorted. The receptor's source is a woman aged 40 to 50 with type 1 diabetes. The chain has TRBV28 and TRBJ2-7; 9 bases map to TRBD1. Sequenced: naive CD4+ T cells from blood. CDR3 nucleotides: TGTGCCAGCAGTCCCGCCCGGACAGGGGCCTACGAGCAGTACTTC. This gives the protein CASSPARTGAYEQYF. The variable domain in full, with the rest retrieved from reference TRBV28 and TRBJ2-7, is DVKVTQSSRYLVKRTGEKVFLECVQDMDHENMFWYRQDPGLGLRLIYFSYDVKMKEKGDIPEGYSVSREKKERFSLILESASTNQTSMYLCASSPARTGAYEQYFGPGTRLTVT.